The 15 T cell receptor beta chains in this list originate from one sample, sequenced in a study of T-cell reconstitution after alpha-beta-depleted transplantation in children (TCRdb year 2016). Libraries were made using PCR. Reads for this sample came from an Illumina HiSeq 2500. Molecular barcoding was employed in the preparation of TCR libraries, with unique molecular identifiers being used to normalize TCRbeta repertoire quantification. The public reads were reprocessed in TCRdb via fastp at Q25 and MiXCR, keeping in-frame beta chains. Identical CDR3 protein sequences are pooled into one entry, listed with their most common genes and DNA. This sample holds approximately 220,000 distinct CDR3 sequences; about a sixth were observed only once. The top ten clonotypes cover roughly two fifths of the sample. Explained via the paper, the treatment or condition label denotes: allogeneic hematopoietic cell transplantation with graft depleted of TCRalphabeta T cells and CD19 B cells.

The specimen was PBMCs, mostly from graft donor cells, collected 360 days after TCRalphabeta/CD19-depleted stem cell transplant. The receptors originated from a male patient between 2 and 10 years old who had a stem cell transplant for acute lymphoblastic leukemia, so the T cells may come from the graft donor.

The chain is built from TRBV29-1 and TRBJ1-1; TRBD1 is a possible D gene (5 bases). The V gene's germline CDR1 is SQVTM and CDR2 ANQGSEA. The CDR3 covers 12 residues. V lost 7 bases, J lost 4 bases, and 13 bases lay in between. The CDR3 reads CSATDGGTEAFF. CDR3 nucleotides: TGCAGCGCGACAGATGGGGGCACTGAAGCTTTCTTT.

This clonotype was counted only a few times. The chain has TRBV7-2 and TRBJ2-3; 11 bases fit TRBD2. The V segment lost 0 bases and the J segment 3 bases; nucleotides outside the gene matches: 2. The length of the CDR3 is 16 residues. Germline assignment: CDR1 SGHTA and CDR2 FQGNSA. CDR3 amino acids: CASSLAPSGGTDTQYF. The CDR3 region has the DNA TGTGCCAGCAGCTTAGCGCCTAGCGGGGGGACAGATACGCAGTATTTT.

This clonotype was counted many times. J is TRBJ1-5 and V is TRBV12-3 or TRBV12-4; D uncertain. V was cut by 5 bases and J by 4 bases, with 12 bases left in between. The CDR3 loop spans 14 amino acids. CDR3 nucleotides: TGTGCCAGCAGTACCCAACAAGGGAATCAGCCCCAGCATTTT. The encoded protein is CASSTQQGNQPQHF.

This clonotype was seen only a few times. This sequence joins TRBV24-1 and TRBJ2-1, with TRBD2 matching over 11 bases. This CDR3 is built from 18 residues. Trimming at V came to 3 bases and at J to 4 bases, leaving 10 bases not matched to a gene. Germline lookup yields CDR1 KGHDR and CDR2 SFDVKD. CDR3 residues: CATSDPTSGETAYNEQFF. In nucleotides, the CDR3 is TGTGCCACCAGTGATCCGACTAGCGGGGAGACGGCATACAATGAGCAGTTCTTC.

The chain carries TRBV15 and TRBJ2-1; perhaps TRBD1 as D (6 bases). With 0 bases removed from V and 3 bases from J, the gap between germline ends came to 18 bases. Germline assignment: CDR1 LNHNV and CDR2 YYDKDF (reference sequence). The CDR3 is 18 residues long. CDR3 sequence (DNA): TGTGCCACCAGCAGAGATCCGGCAGGGGCAATACTCTACAATGAGCAGTTCTTC. Encoded protein: CATSRDPAGAILYNEQFF.

At least ten counts were recorded for this clonotype. The chain joins TRBV3-1 to TRBJ2-5; 7 bases agree with TRBD1. The CDR3 is 15 amino acids. Per germline, CDR1 LGHDT and CDR2 YNNKEL (reference sequence). V dropped 3 bases and J dropped 5; count of bases not matched to a gene: 9. CDR3 sequence: CASSHLKGAGETQYF. The CDR3 bases are TGTGCCAGCAGCCATCTTAAGGGGGCGGGCGAGACCCAGTACTTC.

This clonotype was counted a few times. The rearrangement links TRBV14 to TRBJ2-5; no clear D gene. This CDR3 has 16 residues. The germline V gene encodes CDR1 SGHDN and CDR2 FVKESK. Trimming shortened V by 0 bases and J by 2 bases, and 13 bases separated the two germline ends. CDR3 region: CASSQDRYKTQETQYF. The CDR3 DNA reads TGTGCCAGCAGCCAAGATCGCTACAAGACGCAAGAGACCCAGTACTTC. The whole variable domain, remainder taken from reference TRBV14 and TRBJ2-5, is EAGVTQFPSHSVIEKGQTVTLRCDPISGHDNLYWYRRVMGKEIKFLLHFVKESKQDESGMPNNRFLAERTGGTYSTLKVQPAELEDSGVYFCASSQDRYKTQETQYFGPGTRLLVL.

The sample holds a few counts of this clonotype. This rearrangement joins TRBV28 to TRBJ2-7; possibly TRBD1 for D (6 bases). The germline gives CDR1 MDHEN, CDR2 SYDVKM. The V end was cut by 3 bases, the J end by 0 bases, with 12 bases between. The CDR3 extends over 15 amino acids. The CDR3 sequence: CASSFPDRSSYEQYF. CDR3 in DNA: TGTGCCAGCAGTTTCCCGGACAGAAGCTCCTACGAGCAGTACTTC.

This clonotype was detected only a few times. The rearrangement uses TRBV7-8 and TRBJ2-2; D possibly uses TRBD1 or TRBD2 (5 bases each). This CDR3 has 15 residues. Trimming shortened V by 3 bases and J by 7 bases, and 15 bases separated the two germline ends. Germline values: CDR1 SGHVS, CDR2 FQNEAQ. This chain's CDR3 is CASSFRGERVGELFF. CDR3 DNA sequence: TGTGCCAGCAGCTTTAGAGGGGAACGGGTCGGGGAGCTGTTTTTT.

This clonotype was detected a few times. The chain couples TRBV5-1 to TRBJ1-5, with a tentative D call TRBD1 (5 bases). Germline assignment: CDR1 SGHRS and CDR2 YFSETQ. Trimming took off 4 bases at V and 4 bases at J, with 9 bases between the two ends. The CDR3 covers 13 residues. For the CDR3, the DNA is TGCGCCAGCAGCCAAGGGGAAAATCAGCCCCAGCATTTT. It is translated as CASSQGENQPQHF.

This clonotype has more than one count but fewer than ten. The chain combines TRBV20-1 with TRBJ2-1; no clear D gene. The V gene lost 1 base and the J gene lost 8 bases, with 12 bases spanning the gap. Germline V lookup: CDR1 DFQATT, CDR2 SNEGSKA (reference sequence). The CDR3 has 13 amino acids. This chain's CDR3 is CSARVRSGHEQFF. CDR3 DNA sequence: TGCAGTGCTAGAGTCAGGTCGGGTCATGAGCAGTTCTTC.

This clonotype was detected many times. In nucleotides, the CDR3 is TGTGCCAGCAGGGGGGGGCCTCTTGAAGAGACCCAGTACTTC. This gives the protein CASRGGPLEETQYF. This chain uses TRBV6-1 with TRBJ2-5, with a possible D match to TRBD2 (7 bases). CDR1 is MNHNS, CDR2 SASEGT, per germline. This CDR3 is built from 14 residues. The ends were cut back, 6 bases at V and 3 bases at J, with 14 bases in the middle.

The rearrangement links TRBV30 to TRBJ2-5; D gene ambiguous. V was pared by 0 bases and J by 4 bases, with 6 bases between. CDR1 is GTSNPN and CDR2 is SVGIG in the germline V gene (reference sequence). This CDR3 contains 12 residues. This chain's CDR3 is CAWSVSTETQYF. CDR3 in DNA: TGTGCCTGGAGTGTGAGTACAGAGACCCAGTACTTC.

This clonotype turned up a few times. This sequence joins TRBV10-3 and TRBJ2-7; possibly TRBD2 for D (5 bases). The CDR3 consists of 15 residues. Germline V lookup: CDR1 ENHRY, CDR2 SYGVKD. V was cut by 5 bases and J by 2 bases, with 16 bases left in between. CDR3 coding DNA: TGTGCCATCAGTTCGCCGGGCGGGCTAGCCTACGAGCAGTACTTC. Translated, it gives CAISSPGGLAYEQYF.

V usage is TRBV11-2 and J usage is TRBJ2-7; weak D call: TRBD2 (5 bases). Trimming removed 2 bases at V and 2 bases at J, with 25 bases between. The CDR3 has 19 residues. In germline, CDR1 is SGHAT, CDR2 FQNNGV. In nucleotides, the CDR3 is TGTGCCAGCAGCTTAAAACGATCATTTTTCGGGGTCCATACCTACGAGCAGTACTTC. Protein sequence: CASSLKRSFFGVHTYEQYF.